These 28 T cell receptor beta chains share one sample of origin, sequenced in a study of T cell repertoires in cytomegalovirus infection (dated by TCRdb to about 2019). What these receptors recognize is not known. Reads for this sample came from an Illumina HiSeq 1500. The public reads were quality trimmed at Q25 with fastp and then assembled into clones with MiXCR by TCRdb, keeping productive beta chains. Each entry merges the rows of one CDR3 protein and shows their most common DNA and genes. The sample table contains approximately 500,000 distinct CDR3 sequences; only one count was recorded for 33% of them. In total, the top ten clones hold roughly a sixth of the sample. According to the study, the label for this sample's treatment or condition signals: in vitro stimulation with specific CMV peptide epitopes to enrich CMV-specific T cells. The input for sequencing was cultured PBMCs, taken from culture after CMV antigen stimulation. These receptors were obtained from a human donor in good health (CMV status not recorded). Some clones in this sample may be carry-over from other donors' samples.

The chain couples TRBV29-1 to TRBJ1-1; 8 nucleotides line up with TRBD1. Unmatched junction bases numbered 10, after V lost 7 bases and J lost 0 bases. The germline V gene encodes CDR1 SQVTM and CDR2 ANQGSEA. There are 15 residues in the CDR3. CDR3 protein: CSGLGGGQVNTEAFF. The CDR3 nucleotides are TGCAGCGGCTTGGGCGGGGGACAGGTGAACACTGAAGCTTTCTTT.

This rearrangement joins TRBV9 to TRBJ2-5, with D possibly matching TRBD2 (6 bases). Germline values: CDR1 SGDLS, CDR2 YYNGEE. V lost 1 base to trimming and J lost 5 bases, with 15 bases between them. The CDR3 loop spans 15 amino acids. This CDR3 is CASSVISGRLETQYF. The CDR3 region has the DNA TGTGCCAGCAGCGTAATCAGCGGGCGCTTGGAGACCCAGTACTTC.

The J gene is TRBJ2-1, the V gene TRBV20-1; 10 bases agree with TRBD2. Germline V gene data show CDR1 as DFQATT and CDR2 as SNEGSKA (reference sequence). V lost 0 bases to trimming and J lost 8 bases; unmatched junction nucleotides: 7. The CDR3 extends over 15 amino acids. As DNA, the CDR3 is TGCAGTGCTAGAGATGCTAGCGGGAGCAACTATGAGCAGTTCTTC. It encodes CSARDASGSNYEQFF.

This chain links TRBV4-1 with TRBJ2-1, with D possibly being TRBD1 or TRBD2 (6 bases each). The CDR3 consists of 16 residues. Germline V lookup: CDR1 MGHRA, CDR2 YSYEKL. The germline V and J ends were trimmed by 3 bases and 7 bases, with 19 bases remaining between them. DNA for the CDR3: TGCGCCAGCAGCCAGGAGCTCACGGGGGCCTTGAATGAGCAGTTCTTC. Residues: CASSQELTGALNEQFF.

The rearrangement joins TRBV16 to TRBJ2-1, with 10 bases aligning to TRBD1. Germline V gene data show CDR1 as KGHSY and CDR2 as FQNENV. The CDR3 runs to 17 residues. The ends lost 4 bases at V and 3 bases at J; junction bases unmatched: 9. The CDR3 region has the DNA TGTGCCAGCAGCCCCAACCCGAGGACAGGGGGCTACAATGAGCAGTTCTTC. Translated: CASSPNPRTGGYNEQFF.

The chain recombines TRBV27 with TRBJ2-1; 12 nucleotides match TRBD2. CDR1 MNHEY and CDR2 SMNVEV come from the germline V gene (reference sequence). V lost 7 bases to trimming and J lost 7 bases; unmatched junction nucleotides: 11. This CDR3 is 16 amino acids long. CDR3 protein: CASTRLRLAGENEQFF. CDR3 DNA sequence: TGTGCCAGCACCCGATTAAGACTAGCGGGAGAAAATGAGCAGTTCTTC.

The table lists this clonotype with a few counts. The chain joins TRBV28 to TRBJ2-1; perhaps TRBD1 as D (6 bases). V dropped 5 bases and J dropped 7 bases, with 15 bases sitting between them. The CDR3 loop spans 14 amino acids. The germline gives CDR1 MDHEN, CDR2 SYDVKM. The CDR3 DNA follows: TGTGCCAGCAGTCCCTGGGGGCCCTCGAATGAGCAGTTCTTC. Its protein is CASSPWGPSNEQFF.

This clonotype was seen a few times. The chain couples TRBV7-8 to TRBJ2-2, with TRBD2 matching over 7 bases. This CDR3 contains 19 residues. Trimming removed 1 base from V and 0 bases from J; junction bases left unmatched: 11. The germline gives CDR1 SGHVS, CDR2 FQNEAQ. CDR3 bases: TGTGCCAGCAGCTTAGTGGGAGGGTCGCCGTACGCGAACACCGGGGAGCTGTTTTTT. Translated, it gives CASSLVGGSPYANTGELFF.

The rearrangement joins TRBV7-2 to TRBJ1-2; 8 nucleotides agree with TRBD1. The V gene end was trimmed by 0 bases and the J gene end by 5 bases; junction bases not matched to a gene: 8. Germline CDR1 reads SGHTA; CDR2 reads FQGNSA. The CDR3 loop spans 16 amino acids. CDR3 in DNA: TGTGCCAGCAGCTTAGCCCTGACAGGGGCCGCGTATGGCTACACCTTC. Translating it yields CASSLALTGAAYGYTF.

This clonotype was seen more than once but under ten times. This chain joins TRBV6-2 or TRBV6-3 and TRBJ2-1; tentative D call: TRBD2 (6 bases). Germline loops: CDR1 MNHEY, CDR2 SVGEGT. V lost 2 bases, J lost 4 bases, and 15 bases lay in between. The CDR3 sequence is 16 residues long. The CDR3 nucleotides read TGTGCCAGCAGTTACCAAGGGCCTGCGGGATACAATGAGCAGTTCTTC. Translated: CASSYQGPAGYNEQFF.

The chain uses TRBV12-5 and TRBJ2-1; tentative D call: TRBD2 (6 bases). With 0 bases removed from V and 4 bases from J, the gap between germline ends came to 13 bases. From germline, CDR1 is LGHNT and CDR2 FRNRAP. The CDR3 is 16 amino acids. The CDR3, as DNA: TGTGCTAGTGGTTTGGTTATAGCGGAAAGTTACAATGAGCAGTTCTTC. Encoded protein: CASGLVIAESYNEQFF.

DNA for the CDR3: TGTGCCAGCAGCTTAGCGGGAGCGGGAGGGGCAGATACGCAGTATTTT. It codes for CASSLAGAGGADTQYF. The chain is built from TRBV7-9 and TRBJ2-3; the match to TRBD2 covers 10 bases. Trimming at V came to 0 bases and at J to 4 bases, leaving 4 bases not matched to a gene. The CDR3 runs 16 residues. From germline, CDR1 is SEHNR and CDR2 FQNEAQ (reference sequence).

This clonotype was counted ten times or more. CDR3 protein: CASSRFGGNTGELFF. The CDR3 DNA reads as TGTGCCAGCAGCCGCTTTGGCGGGAACACCGGGGAGCTGTTTTTT. The chain combines TRBV7-2 with TRBJ2-2, with unresolved D. The CDR3 runs 15 residues. Germline lookup yields CDR1 SGHTA and CDR2 FQGNSA. Trimming removed 5 bases from V and 1 base from J, with 11 bases in between.

V usage is TRBV20-1 and J usage is TRBJ1-5; no clear D. Deletions cut 4 bases from V and 5 bases from J, with 9 bases between. In germline, CDR1 is DFQATT, CDR2 SNEGSKA (reference sequence). CDR3 length equals 12 residues. The CDR3 coding sequence is TGCAGTGCTATGGCAGCATATCAGCCCCAGCATTTT. It codes for CSAMAAYQPQHF.

This clonotype was seen only a few times. This chain uses TRBV12-3 or TRBV12-4 with TRBJ2-3; D might be TRBD2 (6 bases). The V end was cut by 0 bases, the J end by 0 bases, with 10 bases between. The CDR3 consists of 16 residues. CDR3 region: CASSLAAGPSTDTQYF. CDR3 coding DNA: TGTGCCAGCAGTTTAGCGGCGGGACCTAGCACAGATACGCAGTATTTT.

The chain couples TRBV27 to TRBJ2-5; 7 nucleotides agree with TRBD2. V shed 5 bases, J shed 0 bases, and the junction held 9 bases outside the gene matches. CDR1 is MNHEY, CDR2 SMNVEV, per germline (reference sequence). The CDR3 runs 16 residues. CDR3 sequence reads: CASSPGTTAYQETQYF. The CDR3 nucleotides read TGTGCCAGCAGTCCCGGGACTACTGCGTACCAAGAGACCCAGTACTTC.

This clonotype was seen only a few times. The chain employs TRBV12-3 or TRBV12-4 and TRBJ1-3; D unresolved. The CDR3 covers 18 residues. The V and J ends lost 2 bases and 3 bases respectively, with 20 bases between them. The CDR3 here is CASSLSPQGVSGGNTIYF. The CDR3, as DNA: TGTGCCAGCAGTTTAAGTCCCCAAGGAGTGAGTGGTGGAAACACCATATATTTT.

This chain uses TRBV11-2 with TRBJ2-4; no definite D call. In germline, CDR1 is SGHAT, CDR2 FQNNGV. The CDR3 spans 16 residues. V lost 5 bases and J lost 0, with 14 bases in between. The chain's CDR3 is CASSPRGGLAKNIQYF. As DNA, the CDR3 is TGTGCCAGCAGCCCCAGAGGTGGCCTAGCCAAAAACATTCAGTACTTC.

In this sample, this clonotype turned up a few times. V and J are TRBV12-3 or TRBV12-4 and TRBJ2-1; D possibly matches TRBD1 or TRBD2 (5 bases each). There are 12 residues in the CDR3. V was pared by 7 bases and J by 13 bases, with 17 bases between. The CDR3 DNA follows: TGTGCCAGCAAAGGGGACCACCATATCCAGTTCTTC. Translating gives CASKGDHHIQFF.

This clonotype came up a few times. The rearrangement links TRBV6-2 or TRBV6-3 to TRBJ2-7, with 10 positions matching TRBD1. V gave up 2 bases and J gave up 6 bases; unmatched junction bases: 7. The CDR3 extends over 15 amino acids. Germline CDR1 is MNHEY and CDR2 is SVGEGT. This CDR3 is CASSYRDRGQGEQYV. The CDR3, as DNA: TGTGCCAGCAGTTACCGGGACAGGGGTCAAGGCGAGCAGTACGTC.

This clonotype was counted a few times. The rearrangement links TRBV2 to TRBJ2-5; the D gene is possibly TRBD2 (5 bases). Germline CDR1 SNHLY, CDR2 FYNNEI. Trimming removed 6 bases from V and 5 bases from J, with 25 bases in between. The CDR3 spans 17 residues. For the CDR3, the DNA is TGTGCCAGCAGCGAAACACCCTCTACGGGGTTCGGCGAGACCCAGTACTTC. Translated: CASSETPSTGFGETQYF.

This clonotype was observed a few times. V and J are TRBV24-1 and TRBJ2-1, with 8 bases that match TRBD2. CDR1 is KGHDR and CDR2 is SFDVKD in the germline V gene. The CDR3 covers 16 residues. V lost 4 bases, J lost 7 bases, and 11 bases stayed unmatched. This CDR3 is CATSDPGTRGRNEQFF. The CDR3 DNA follows: TGTGCCACCAGTGACCCCGGGACTAGAGGTCGAAATGAGCAGTTCTTC.

The chain links TRBV24-1 to TRBJ2-3; TRBD1 aligns across 9 bases. CDR1 and CDR2 (germline): KGHDR, SFDVKD. This CDR3 has 15 amino acids. Trimming removed 4 bases from V and 3 bases from J; junction bases left unmatched: 4. Written as DNA, the CDR3 is TGTGCCACCAGTGACCCTGGACAGGGGACAGATACGCAGTATTTT. It translates to CATSDPGQGTDTQYF.

This clonotype was seen more than once but under ten times. CDR3 DNA: TGCAGTGCCGGCTCTAGGTCGGCTAGCGGGAGGAGTTCGGATGAGCAGTTCTTC. Its translation is CSAGSRSASGRSSDEQFF. This chain joins TRBV20-1 and TRBJ2-1, with 11 positions matching TRBD2. The germline CDR1 and CDR2 sequences are DFQATT and SNEGSKA (reference sequence). Germline trimming cut 6 bases from V and 8 bases from J; bases unmatched to any gene: 21. This CDR3 is 18 amino acids long.

This clonotype has a count of ten or more. The V and J genes are TRBV18 and TRBJ1-2, with TRBD1 as a possible D gene (6 bases). The CDR3 is 14 residues long. Per the germline V gene, CDR1 is KGHSH and CDR2 is LQKENI. The V gene lost 3 bases and the J gene lost 6 bases, with 14 bases spanning the gap. The CDR3, as DNA: TGTGCCAGCTCACCCACGGGCAGGGGTAATGGCTACACCTTC. Protein sequence: CASSPTGRGNGYTF.

This clonotype was detected only a few times. CDR3 nucleotide sequence: TGCGCCAGCAGCCAAGATAGCGACAGACTAAGTGGCTACACCTTC. It yields the protein CASSQDSDRLSGYTF. This sequence joins TRBV4-1 and TRBJ1-2, with D perhaps TRBD1 (5 bases). The V end lost 0 bases, the J end lost 7 bases, and 15 bases lay between the germline ends. Per germline, CDR1 MGHRA and CDR2 YSYEKL. CDR3 length: 15 amino acids.

This clonotype was seen a handful of times. J is TRBJ1-2 and V is TRBV19; unclear D gene. This CDR3 contains 13 residues. Per germline, CDR1 LNHDA and CDR2 SQIVND (reference sequence). Trimming removed 9 bases at V and 2 bases at J, with 13 bases between. CDR3 in DNA: TGTGCCAGCAGCTGGGCGGGAAACTATGGCTACACCTTC. It yields the protein CASSWAGNYGYTF.

This clonotype was seen a handful of times. This chain uses TRBV6-1 with TRBJ1-2, with D perhaps TRBD1 (6 bases). This CDR3 region has 16 residues. V lost 5 bases and J 2 bases, leaving 18 bases between the germline ends. The V gene's germline CDR1 is MNHNS and CDR2 SASEGT. Here the CDR3 reads CASSQSRTVRNYGYTF. CDR3 bases: TGTGCCAGCAGTCAATCCCGGACAGTGAGAAACTATGGCTACACCTTC.